The clone carrying this TCR beta chain was seen a handful of times. A multiplex PCR was run with 60 Vbeta primers and 13 Jbeta primers. Methods used by the authors: Approximately 11 million shared chains were among the about 80 million unique TCR beta chains that a later analysis counted. The assay was immunoSEQ multiplex PCR, and TCRdb's table has in-frame clones only and misses some. V, J and clone size derive from that table, while D and trimming were established from the DNA sequence. The table includes 65,000 to 100,000 clones, 75% to 80% detected once. The data belong to a study of cytomegalovirus exposure and HLA in healthy donors. On the study more broadly: A prior analysis found about 120 million unique TCR beta sequences from around 180 million T cells.

Germline CDR1 and CDR2: MNHEY and SVGAGI. The V gene end was trimmed by 4 bases and the J gene end by 10 bases; junction bases not matched to a gene: 3. CDR3 size: 11 residues. The chain combines TRBV6-5 with TRBJ1-1; 7 nucleotides agree with TRBD1. This receptor was identified in a female donor in good health and CMV-seronegative. The specimen sequenced was PBMCs. CDR3 DNA sequence: TGTGCCAGCAGTTCACAGGGGATAGCTTTCTTT. Protein sequence: CASSSQGIAFF.